These 8 T cell receptor beta chains share one sample of origin, sequenced in a study of OX40 agonist ivuxolimab in advanced cancers. TCRdb's copy holds only in-frame clones and misses some; the assay was immunoSEQ multiplex PCR. The sample lists around 110,000 clones, under 95% occurring once. Sequenced here: CD4+ or CD8+ T cells sorted from blood, sampled in a trial of the OX40 agonist ivuxolimab. The receptors were gathered from an adult with an advanced solid tumor such as melanoma, head and neck, liver or kidney cancer.

This chain uses TRBV7-2 with TRBJ2-3; D is unresolved. This CDR3 has 14 residues. The ends were cut back, 3 bases at V and 2 bases at J, with 9 bases in the middle. The germline CDR1 and CDR2 sequences are SGHTA and FQGNSA. The CDR3 reads CASSFSQITDTQYF. Written as DNA, the CDR3 is TGTGCCAGCAGCTTCAGTCAGATCACAGATACGCAGTATTTT.

The gene calls are TRBV28 and TRBJ1-1; tentative D call: TRBD1 (5 bases). V lost 5 bases, J lost 5 bases, and 15 bases lay in between. The CDR3 is 14 residues long. The germline gives CDR1 MDHEN, CDR2 SYDVKM. DNA for the CDR3: TGTGCCAGCAGTAAAGCGGGGGTATGGACTGAAGCTTTCTTT. It translates to CASSKAGVWTEAFF. The whole variable domain, filled in from reference TRBV28 and TRBJ1-1, reads DVKVTQSSRYLVKRTGEKVFLECVQDMDHENMFWYRQDPGLGLRLIYFSYDVKMKEKGDIPEGYSVSREKKERFSLILESASTNQTSMYLCASSKAGVWTEAFFGQGTRLTVV.

The V call is TRBV5-1, the J call TRBJ2-3; D unresolved. CDR1 is SGHRS and CDR2 is YFSETQ in the germline V gene. Deletions cut 0 bases from V and 0 bases from J, with 8 bases between. This CDR3 has 15 residues. CDR3 amino acids: CASSLGLGSTDTQYF. DNA of the CDR3: TGCGCCAGCAGCTTGGGTTTGGGCAGCACAGATACGCAGTATTTT.

The chain uses TRBV6-5 and TRBJ1-1; 7 positions match TRBD1. CDR3 length equals 14 residues. Germline CDR1 MNHEY, CDR2 SVGAGI. V shed 2 bases, J shed 6 bases, and the junction held 6 bases outside the gene matches. CDR3 sequence (DNA): TGTGCCAGCAGTTACACTAGGGGGCGCGCTGAAGCTTTCTTT. As protein: CASSYTRGRAEAFF.

CDR3 bases: TGTGCCAGCAGCCTAGCGGGAGGCCACACCGGGGAGCTGTTTTTT. This codes for CASSLAGGHTGELFF. The chain links TRBV28 to TRBJ2-2; 11 bases agree with TRBD2. The V gene's germline CDR1 is MDHEN and CDR2 SYDVKM. V dropped 6 bases and J dropped 3; count of bases not matched to a gene: 3. The CDR3 sequence is 15 residues long.

The chain combines TRBV7-8 with TRBJ2-3, with 10 nucleotides matching TRBD2. The CDR3 loop spans 17 amino acids. The V gene's germline CDR1 is SGHVS and CDR2 FQNEAQ. The V gene end was trimmed by 1 base and the J gene end by 2 bases; junction bases not matched to a gene: 6. The CDR3 nucleotides read TGTGCCAGCAGCTTAGGAACACTAGCGGGGTCCACAGATACGCAGTATTTT. It encodes CASSLGTLAGSTDTQYF.

This sequence joins TRBV6-4 and TRBJ2-1; D gene unclear. With 1 base removed from V and 9 bases from J, the gap between germline ends came to 16 bases. This CDR3 region has 15 residues. The germline CDR1 and CDR2 sequences are MRHNA and SNTAGT. The CDR3 region is CASSDLWFPSSEQFF. CDR3 nucleotide sequence: TGTGCCAGCAGTGACTTGTGGTTTCCCTCGAGTGAGCAGTTCTTC.

The chain is built from TRBV9 and TRBJ1-3; TRBD1 is a possible D gene (6 bases). The germline V gene has CDR1 SGDLS and CDR2 YYNGEE. The V and J ends lost 0 bases and 2 bases respectively, with 12 bases between them. The CDR3 is 16 amino acids. CDR3 DNA sequence: TGTGCCAGCAGCGTAGGAGACCAGGGGCCTGGAAACACCATATATTTT. It specifies CASSVGDQGPGNTIYF.